The 30 T cell receptor beta chains given below trace back to one sample, sequenced in a study of blood T cells in healthy people across ages. A J-beta primer mix and a sample-barcoded 5' primer were used in a second PCR of about 6 to 12 cycles. TCRdb fed the 5' RACE reads into MiXCR, producing one record per CDR3 protein. Counted here are 1.5 million to 1.8 million distinct CDR3 sequences, less than 45% occurring once; the ten biggest clones make up less than 5%. The sequenced material came from blood. Receptors were obtained from a woman aged 18-29 years in good health.

This clonotype has just a few counts. The V and J genes are TRBV27 and TRBJ1-2; 7 nucleotides match TRBD1. The V segment lost 2 bases and the J segment 7 bases; nucleotides outside the gene matches: 7. The CDR3 runs 14 residues. Germline CDR1 is MNHEY and CDR2 is SMNVEV (reference sequence). The CDR3 reads CASSLQGGWGGYTF. As DNA, the CDR3 is TGTGCCAGCAGTTTACAAGGGGGCTGGGGTGGCTACACCTTC.

This clonotype showed up just once. The CDR3 bases are TGTGCCAGCTCACCTCGTTTAGGAGATGGGGGCGAGCAGTACTTC. Translated, it gives CASSPRLGDGGEQYF. The rearrangement links TRBV18 to TRBJ2-7; D assignment may be TRBD1 or TRBD2 (5 bases each). The germline gives CDR1 KGHSH, CDR2 LQKENI. Trimming removed 3 bases from V and 6 bases from J, with 18 bases in between. This CDR3 comprises 15 residues.

The chain carries TRBV9 and TRBJ2-1; D might be TRBD1 (6 bases). The CDR3 is 13 amino acids. With 4 bases removed from V and 10 bases from J, the gap between germline ends came to 15 bases. In germline, CDR1 is SGDLS, CDR2 YYNGEE. CDR3 residues: CASSTTGTQEQFF. The CDR3 nucleotides read TGTGCCAGCAGCACTACCGGGACACAAGAGCAGTTCTTC.

The chain recombines TRBV20-1 with TRBJ1-5; a possible D gene is TRBD1 (5 bases). Deletions cut 5 bases from V and 0 bases from J, with 14 bases between. Per the germline V gene, CDR1 is DFQATT and CDR2 is SNEGSKA (reference sequence). The CDR3 spans 15 residues. The CDR3 coding sequence is TGCAGTGCTGGGGGGGGAGTTTATAGCAATCAGCCCCAGCATTTT. It translates to CSAGGGVYSNQPQHF.

The chain links TRBV25-1 to TRBJ2-1; D is perhaps TRBD2 (5 bases). V was clipped by 1 base and J by 3 bases, with 16 bases between them. Looked up from germline, CDR1 is MGHDK and CDR2 is SYGVNS. CDR3 length: 17 amino acids. CDR3 bases: TGTGCCAGCAGTGAATTCCCCTCCGGAGGCAACTACAATGAGCAGTTCTTC. Protein product: CASSEFPSGGNYNEQFF.

This clonotype was counted a few times. The V and J genes are TRBV7-3 and TRBJ2-1, with 12 bases lining up with TRBD2. The CDR3 spans 17 residues. The junction had 11 bases not matched to a gene; V was cut back by 5 bases and J by 6 bases. Looked up from germline, CDR1 is SGHTA and CDR2 is FQGTGA. CDR3 in DNA: TGTGCCAGCAGCCCTAAGACTAGCGGGAGTAGGGGCAATGAGCAGTTCTTC. It codes for CASSPKTSGSRGNEQFF.

The chain has TRBV3-1 and TRBJ2-1; D remains unclear. CDR3 size: 15 residues. Germline values: CDR1 LGHDT, CDR2 YNNKEL (reference sequence). V shed 0 bases and J shed 8 bases, with 14 bases lying between them. The CDR3 sequence is CASSQEKGIIDEQFF. As DNA, the CDR3 is TGTGCCAGCAGCCAAGAAAAGGGAATTATCGATGAGCAGTTCTTC.

The chain recombines TRBV21-1 with TRBJ1-4. TRBV21-1 is annotated as a pseudogene. The CDR3 is 11 amino acids. The chain's CDR3 is CASSFQLKLFF. The CDR3 DNA follows: TGTGCCAGCAGCTTCCAGTTGAAACTGTTTTTT.

The gene calls are TRBV20-1 and TRBJ2-3; 15 bases align to TRBD2. Germline V gene sequence: CDR1 DFQATT, CDR2 SNEGSKA (reference sequence). V dropped 1 base and J dropped 10; count of bases not matched to a gene: 0. The CDR3 runs 13 residues. The CDR3, as DNA: TGCAGTGCTAGAGGGACTAGCGGGGGGGCGCAGTATTTT. As protein: CSARGTSGGAQYF.

This rearrangement joins TRBV25-1 to TRBJ2-5; D possibly uses TRBD1 or TRBD2 (5 bases each). Germline assignment: CDR1 MGHDK and CDR2 SYGVNS. The CDR3 totals 18 residues. With 6 bases removed from V and 3 bases from J, the gap between germline ends came to 26 bases. This chain's CDR3 is CASRPRGLTLCPKETQYF. CDR3 sequence (DNA): TGTGCCAGCAGGCCCCGGGGCCTCACCTTGTGCCCGAAAGAGACCCAGTACTTC. The whole variable domain, filled in from reference TRBV25-1 and TRBJ2-5, reads EADIYQTPRYLVIGTGKKITLECSQTMGHDKMYWYQQDPGMELHLIHYSYGVNSTEKGDLSSESTVSRIRTEHFPLTLESARPSHTSQYLCASRPRGLTLCPKETQYFGPGTRLLVL.

This clonotype appeared many times. The chain joins TRBV10-3 to TRBJ2-3, with D hard to call. Germline CDR1 reads ENHRY; CDR2 reads SYGVKD. Trimming cost V 4 bases and J 5 bases, with 10 bases left between them. The CDR3 runs 13 residues. The CDR3 reads CAISVIQLDTQYF. Written as DNA, the CDR3 is TGTGCCATCAGTGTCATCCAGTTAGATACGCAGTATTTT.

This chain joins TRBV20-1 and TRBJ2-5; TRBD1 aligns across 8 bases. Trimming at V came to 5 bases and at J to 5 bases, leaving 7 bases not matched to a gene. This CDR3 has 13 residues. The V gene's germline CDR1 is DFQATT and CDR2 SNEGSKA (reference sequence). CDR3 DNA: TGCAGTGCTCGCCAGACAGGGGTGGAGACCCAGTACTTC. It encodes CSARQTGVETQYF.

The rearrangement uses TRBV6-2 or TRBV6-3 and TRBJ2-7, with D uncertain. Germline V CDR1 and CDR2: MNHEY, SVGEGT. The CDR3 is 15 amino acids. Trimming removed 2 bases from V and 5 bases from J, with 16 bases in between. The CDR3 DNA sequence: TGTGCCAGCAGTTACCATGACAAGGACGCTGACGAGCAGTACTTC. Its translation is CASSYHDKDADEQYF.

This clonotype was picked up one time. V and J are TRBV4-3 and TRBJ1-2; D not resolved. V was pared by 1 base and J by 4 bases, with 13 bases between. Germline-derived CDR1 and CDR2 are LGHNA and YSLEER. The CDR3 spans 15 residues. This CDR3 reads CASSQVEGRLYGYTF. CDR3 DNA sequence: TGCGCCAGCAGCCAAGTTGAGGGCCGCCTCTATGGCTACACCTTC.

In this sample, this clonotype turned up a few times. V gene TRBV29-1 combines with J gene TRBJ2-1; 12 nucleotides align to TRBD2. CDR1 is SQVTM and CDR2 is ANQGSEA in the germline V gene. The CDR3 is 15 residues long. J gave up 6 bases and V 6 bases, and 9 bases lay outside the gene matches. Here the CDR3 DNA reads TGCAGCGTGACCCGACTAGCGGGAGCCTTCAATGAGCAGTTCTTC. This sequence encodes CSVTRLAGAFNEQFF.

Note on this clonotype: Mismatch with germline at one junction end may stem from a read error. This chain joins TRBV27 and TRBJ2-1; D is possibly TRBD1 (5 bases). CDR1 is MNHEY and CDR2 is SMNVEV in the germline V gene (reference sequence). The CDR3 spans 16 residues. The CDR3 spells CAGSPLGQPRGDEQFF. Written as DNA, the CDR3 is TGTGCCGGCAGTCCCCTCGGGCAGCCAAGGGGTGATGAGCAGTTCTTC.

This clonotype was observed a handful of times. The V gene is TRBV11-1, the J gene TRBJ2-7, with no clear D. This CDR3 is built from 14 residues. CDR1 and CDR2 (germline): SGHAT, FQDESV (reference sequence). V gave up 6 bases and J gave up 0 bases, with 12 bases separating them. The CDR3 region is CASRLGGPSYEQYF. The CDR3 DNA follows: TGTGCCAGCAGACTCGGCGGACCCTCCTACGAGCAGTACTTC. Full variable domain (rest looked up from reference TRBV11-1 and TRBJ2-7): EAEVAQSPRYKITEKSQAVAFWCDPISGHATLYWYRQILGQGPELLVQFQDESVVDDSQLPKDRFSAERLKGVDSTLKIQPAELGDSAMYLCASRLGGPSYEQYFGPGTRLTVT.

The chain employs TRBV9 and TRBJ2-7, with D maybe TRBD1 (5 bases). V was cut by 0 bases and J by 6 bases, with 10 bases left in between. CDR3 length: 13 residues. The germline CDR1 and CDR2 sequences are SGDLS and YYNGEE. DNA for the CDR3: TGTGCCAGCAGCGTAGGTTCAAGGGGCGAGCAGTACTTC. Translated: CASSVGSRGEQYF.

This clonotype was found a few times. This chain connects TRBV3-1 to TRBJ1-6; D unresolved. The CDR3 sequence is 19 residues long. Trimming took 5 bases from V and 9 from J, leaving 29 bases between them. CDR1 is LGHDT and CDR2 is YNNKEL in the germline V gene (reference sequence). The CDR3 nucleotides read TGTGCCAGCAGCTCTCGTACCCCTGATTCGGGTGTTAAGCGTTCACCCCTCCACTTT. Encoded protein: CASSSRTPDSGVKRSPLHF.

The table lists this clonotype with a few counts. The rearrangement joins TRBV18 to TRBJ2-7, with 7 nucleotides matching TRBD1. The CDR3 covers 16 residues. After removal of 3 bases from V and 3 bases from J, the junction contained 11 bases not matched to a gene. Germline-derived CDR1 and CDR2 are KGHSH and LQKENI. DNA for the CDR3: TGTGCCAGCTCACCGAATGGACAGGATGGGGACTACGAGCAGTACTTC. Its protein is CASSPNGQDGDYEQYF.

This chain links TRBV5-4 with TRBJ2-5; no firm D call. The CDR3 spans 14 residues. Trimming took off 1 base at V and 0 bases at J, with 7 bases between the two ends. Germline V gene lookup returns CDR1 SGHNT and CDR2 YYREEE (reference sequence). CDR3 nucleotides: TGTGCCAGCAGCTTGCCCTCCTACCAAGAGACCCAGTACTTC. Translating gives CASSLPSYQETQYF.

As DNA, the CDR3 is TGCGCCAGCAGCCAACAATCCCAGCGGGCCACAGATACGCAGTATTTT. This gives the protein CASSQQSQRATDTQYF. The J gene is TRBJ2-3, the V gene TRBV4-1; a weak D match, TRBD2 (6 bases). This CDR3 comprises 16 residues. Germline V gene lookup returns CDR1 MGHRA and CDR2 YSYEKL. Trimming cost V 2 bases and J 2 bases, with 14 bases left between them.

In the case of this clonotype: This may be a read error, as it is one base from a much larger clone. The rearrangement joins TRBV25-1 to TRBJ2-3; 8 positions match TRBD1. The CDR3 sequence is 12 residues long. The germline V gene has CDR1 MGHDK and CDR2 SYGVNS. The CDR3 DNA sequence: TGTGCCAGCAGTGAAGGGACAGGTACGCAGTATTTT. It specifies CASSEGTGTQYF.

The rearrangement links TRBV27 to TRBJ2-1; D unresolved. The CDR3 consists of 14 residues. Germline CDR1 and CDR2: MNHEY and SMNVEV (reference sequence). V lost 8 bases and J 9 bases, leaving 20 bases between the germline ends. CDR3 nucleotide sequence: TGTGCCAGCCAATTCAGTTTTGGCGTCCTTGAGCAGTTCTTC. This codes for CASQFSFGVLEQFF.

This clonotype showed up just a few times. The chain carries TRBV12-3 or TRBV12-4 and TRBJ2-2; D tentatively reads TRBD1 or TRBD2 (5 bases each). V dropped 10 bases and J dropped 6 bases, with 9 bases sitting between them. The CDR3 has 11 amino acids. The CDR3 sequence: CATRGPGELFF. The CDR3 DNA reads as TGTGCCACCCGGGGCCCCGGGGAGCTGTTTTTT.

This clonotype was counted between two and nine times. The chain couples TRBV12-3 or TRBV12-4 to TRBJ1-2; D is unresolved. This CDR3 contains 14 residues. V lost 3 bases, J lost 0 bases, and 8 bases lay in between. Written as DNA, the CDR3 is TGTGCCAGCAGTTTCAGCCTTCCTAACTATGGCTACACCTTC. It codes for CASSFSLPNYGYTF.

The chain uses TRBV3-1 and TRBJ2-7; D not certain. Trimming left V 5 bases short and J 4 bases short, with 9 bases between. The germline gives CDR1 LGHDT, CDR2 YNNKEL (reference sequence). This CDR3 contains 12 residues. The CDR3 loop is CASSSRWYEQYF. DNA for the CDR3: TGTGCCAGCAGCTCCCGGTGGTACGAGCAGTACTTC.

The CDR3 is CASSQDSGRTKLFF. The CDR3 DNA reads as TGTGCCAGCAGCCAGGACTCGGGAAGGACGAAACTGTTTTTT. This rearrangement joins TRBV7-9 to TRBJ1-4; unclear D gene. The CDR3 contains 14 residues. Germline loops: CDR1 SEHNR, CDR2 FQNEAQ (reference sequence). V was pared by 5 bases and J by 11 bases, with 18 bases between.

The chain joins TRBV7-9 to TRBJ1-1; D is undetermined. CDR3 length: 11 amino acids. V was cut by 5 bases and J by 11 bases, with 12 bases left in between. Germline CDR1 SEHNR, CDR2 FQNEAQ (reference sequence). The CDR3 region is CASSPSRWAFF. DNA of the CDR3: TGTGCCAGCAGCCCAAGCAGGTGGGCTTTCTTT.

This clonotype was counted only a few times. The chain employs TRBV15 and TRBJ2-1; 8 nucleotides agree with TRBD1. V shed 9 bases and J 3 bases; nucleotides not matched to a gene: 7. From germline, CDR1 is LNHNV and CDR2 YYDKDF (reference sequence). This CDR3 has 14 amino acids. This chain's CDR3 is CATTMTGDYNEQFF. The CDR3 nucleotides read TGTGCCACTACCATGACAGGGGACTACAATGAGCAGTTCTTC.